One and the same sample provided the 26 T cell receptor beta chains below, sequenced in a study of regulatory T cells in long-lasting Graves disease. The authors built TCR beta libraries using iRepertoire HTBI primers and Arm-PCR of CDR3 regions. A single record per CDR3 protein comes from TCRdb applying MiXCR to the multiplex PCR reads. The table lists about 220,000 distinct CDR3 sequences, roughly a fifth of them singletons, with 12% in the top ten. Time point: newly diagnosed GD, antithyroid drugs for less than 3 months. RNA from PBMCs was the source of the TCR library. The sample was also linked to a second study, of T cells in Graves' hyperthyroidism and ophthalmopathy.

This sample comprised peripheral blood mononuclear cells (PBMCs), obtained at new diagnosis, from a patient treated with antithyroid drugs. These receptors all come from a woman in her 30s with Graves disease.

The chain uses TRBV10-3 and TRBJ1-2, with TRBD1 matching over 8 bases. CDR1 and CDR2 from the germline V gene are ENHRY and SYGVKD. The trim removed 2 bases at V and 2 bases at J, leaving 10 bases unmatched. This CDR3 is built from 17 residues. The CDR3 reads CAISEPGTGPSNYGYTF. The CDR3, as DNA: TGTGCCATCAGTGAGCCCGGGACAGGACCCTCAAACTATGGCTACACCTTC.

V gene TRBV7-9 combines with J gene TRBJ1-2; 9 nucleotides match TRBD1. CDR3 length equals 14 residues. Germline V gene lookup returns CDR1 SEHNR and CDR2 FQNEAQ (reference sequence). With 1 base clipped from V and 8 bases from J, the junction kept 5 bases outside the gene matches. The CDR3 nucleotides are TGTGCCAGCAGCTTAGGACAGGGGGTTGAAGGCTACACCTTC. This sequence encodes CASSLGQGVEGYTF.

The chain carries TRBV20-1 and TRBJ2-7; D might be TRBD2 (6 bases). The CDR3 runs to 11 residues. V was cut by 6 bases and J by 6 bases, with 12 bases left in between. The germline V gene encodes CDR1 DFQATT and CDR2 SNEGSKA (reference sequence). CDR3 sequence reads: CSAFMEGEQYF. CDR3 bases: TGCAGTGCCTTCATGGAGGGCGAGCAGTACTTC.

This clonotype was counted between two and nine times. The rearrangement joins TRBV7-6 to TRBJ1-2, with D perhaps matching TRBD1 (6 bases). The CDR3 totals 11 residues. The germline V gene encodes CDR1 SGHVS and CDR2 FNYEAQ. V lost 4 bases to trimming and J lost 10 bases, with 10 bases between them. The CDR3 coding sequence is TGTGCCAGCAGCTCGCAGGGGAACTACACCTTC. It yields the protein CASSSQGNYTF.

Details on this clonotype: Given a much more abundant clone one base away, this may be a read error. The V and J genes are TRBV9 and TRBJ1-1; D is possibly TRBD1 (6 bases). The CDR3 spans 14 residues. V dropped 3 bases and J dropped 1 base, with 10 bases sitting between them. Germline-derived CDR1 and CDR2 are SGDLS and YYNGEE. The CDR3 loop reads CASSAGTWNTEAFF. For the CDR3, the DNA is TGTGCCAGCAGCGCCGGGACATGGAACACTGAAGCTTTCTTT.

This clonotype was counted at least ten times. The chain carries TRBV14 and TRBJ2-1, with a tentative D call TRBD1 (6 bases). V was shortened by 3 bases and J by 6 bases, with 15 bases between the two germline ends. The CDR3 length is 15 residues. Germline CDR1 reads SGHDN; CDR2 reads FVKESK. CDR3 DNA sequence: TGTGCCAGCAGCCAGGACAGACTTCCCCCCAATGAGCAGTTCTTC. This gives the protein CASSQDRLPPNEQFF.

This clonotype was detected many times. The chain has TRBV7-9 and TRBJ2-2, with D perhaps matching TRBD1 (5 bases). This CDR3 has 15 amino acids. Germline V gene data show CDR1 as SEHNR and CDR2 as FQNEAQ (reference sequence). Trimming cost V 5 bases and J 4 bases, with 14 bases left between them. CDR3 in DNA: TGTGCCAGCAGCCCCAGGGATGGTGGCACCGGGGAGCTGTTTTTT. Amino acid sequence: CASSPRDGGTGELFF.

This clonotype appeared a few times. The chain uses TRBV7-6 and TRBJ2-3; either TRBD1 or TRBD2 may fit D (5 bases each). Trimming shortened V by 4 bases and J by 6 bases, and 11 bases separated the two germline ends. This CDR3 comprises 13 residues. Looked up from germline, CDR1 is SGHVS and CDR2 is FNYEAQ. CDR3 loop: CASSSGPLDTQYF. CDR3 bases: TGTGCCAGCAGCTCGGGGCCGCTCGATACGCAGTATTTT.

This clonotype was recorded many times. V gene TRBV19 combines with J gene TRBJ1-1; 7 bases are a match to TRBD1. This CDR3 comprises 14 residues. Germline CDR1 and CDR2: LNHDA and SQIVND (reference sequence). Germline trimming cut 5 bases from V and 3 bases from J; bases unmatched to any gene: 6. For the CDR3, the DNA is TGTGCCAGTAGTTTGGACAGGTGGGACACTGAAGCTTTCTTT. This encodes CASSLDRWDTEAFF.

This clonotype was seen at least ten times. The chain employs TRBV11-2 and TRBJ2-5; TRBD2 is a possible D gene (5 bases). Germline V CDR1 and CDR2: SGHAT, FQNNGV. The V end was cut by 1 base, the J end by 5 bases, with 17 bases between. This CDR3 has 16 amino acids. The CDR3, as DNA: TGTGCCAGCAGCTTAGCGTCGGCAAACACGGGGGAGACCCAGTACTTC. This translates into CASSLASANTGETQYF.

This clonotype was seen at least ten times. The chain uses TRBV2 and TRBJ2-3; D not resolved. The CDR3 spans 13 residues. The V gene's germline CDR1 is SNHLY and CDR2 FYNNEI. Trimming took 7 bases from V and 6 from J, leaving 14 bases between them. The CDR3 DNA reads TGTGCCAGCAACCTCTGGCAATCCGATACGCAGTATTTT. This encodes CASNLWQSDTQYF.

This chain links TRBV20-1 with TRBJ2-1, with D perhaps TRBD2 (5 bases). The CDR3 is made up of 14 amino acids. Trimming shortened V by 3 bases and J by 5 bases, and 14 bases separated the two germline ends. Germline V gives CDR1 DFQATT, CDR2 SNEGSKA (reference sequence). CDR3: CSASMTSGDNEQFF. The CDR3 DNA reads TGCAGTGCTAGTATGACCAGCGGCGACAATGAGCAGTTCTTC.

This clonotype was observed a single time. V and J are TRBV15 and TRBJ1-4; the match to TRBD1 covers 8 bases. V shed 1 base and J 6 bases; nucleotides not matched to a gene: 4. Germline CDR1 reads LNHNV; CDR2 reads YYDKDF (reference sequence). This CDR3 spans 15 amino acids. CDR3 DNA: TGTGCCACCAGCAGAGCGGGACAGGTGGATGAAAAACTGTTTTTT. It translates to CATSRAGQVDEKLFF.

As to this clonotype: It is likely a read error: a sequence one base away is far more abundant. The J gene is TRBJ1-6, the V gene TRBV11-2; 12 nucleotides match TRBD1. This CDR3 contains 16 residues. CDR1 and CDR2 (germline): SGHAT, FQNNGV. In nucleotides, the CDR3 is TGTACCAGCACCTTGCTGGGACAGGGGGCAGGTTCACCCCTCCACTTT. Protein sequence: CTSTLLGQGAGSPLHF.

Of note for this clonotype: The junction shows a germline mismatch at one end, possibly a read error. This rearrangement joins TRBV30 to TRBJ2-4; D remains unclear. The CDR3 sequence is 14 residues long. Per the germline V gene, CDR1 is GTSNPN and CDR2 is SVGIG (reference sequence). CDR3 loop: CVWSVLLGKGIQYF. The DNA of the CDR3 is TGTGTCTGGAGTGTACTGTTGGGAAAAGGGATTCAGTACTTC.

The chain couples TRBV19 to TRBJ1-1, with D perhaps TRBD1 (5 bases). Looked up from germline, CDR1 is LNHDA and CDR2 is SQIVND (reference sequence). The CDR3 length is 11 residues. V was shortened by 1 base and J by 10 bases, with 7 bases between the two germline ends. The CDR3 loop is CASSIAGGAFF. Written as DNA, the CDR3 is TGTGCCAGTAGTATAGCCGGGGGAGCTTTCTTT. Using reference TRBV19 and TRBJ1-1 for the parts outside the CDR3, the full variable domain is DGGITQSPKYLFRKEGQNVTLSCEQNLNHDAMYWYRQDPGQGLRLIYYSQIVNDFQKGDIAEGYSVSREKKESFPLTVTSAQKNPTAFYLCASSIAGGAFFGQGTRLTVV.

This clonotype has just a few counts. A far larger clone is one base from this, pointing to a likely read error. The missing conserved phenylalanine or tryptophan at the end of this CDR3 makes a read error likely. The rearrangement joins TRBV27 to TRBJ2-3, with D maybe TRBD1 (6 bases). The end of the DNA fits TRBJ1-1 better, so the J call may be wrong. Germline CDR1 reads MNHEY; CDR2 reads SMNVEV (reference sequence). This CDR3 region has 15 residues. The CDR3 here is CASSLTQGRTGEAFL. CDR3 sequence (DNA): TGTGCCAGCAGTTTAACACAGGGCCGAACAGGTGAAGCTTTCCTT.

This clonotype was seen many times. This rearrangement joins TRBV5-1 to TRBJ1-2; TRBD1 agrees at 10 bases. This CDR3 has 15 residues. V lost 4 bases and J lost 4; bases outside the gene matches: 7. The germline CDR1 and CDR2 sequences are SGHRS and YFSETQ. CDR3 bases: TGCGCCAGCAGCACGACAGGGGGCCTGAGCTATGGCTACACCTTC. Protein sequence: CASSTTGGLSYGYTF.

This clonotype came up many times. A read error may explain this, as a much larger clone is one base away. The V and J genes are TRBV27 and TRBJ1-1; no firm D call. There are 15 residues in the CDR3. The germline gives CDR1 MNHEY, CDR2 SMNVEV (reference sequence). The CDR3 DNA is TGTGCCATCAGTCCTTGGGTCGAGCGGGGCACTGAAGCTTTCTTT. Its protein product is CAISPWVERGTEAFF.

This clonotype was picked up many times. The rearrangement links TRBV6-2 or TRBV6-3 to TRBJ1-1; D gene unclear. The CDR3 spans 13 residues. Germline V gene lookup returns CDR1 MNHEY and CDR2 SVGEGT. The V end was cut by 5 bases, the J end by 3 bases, with 10 bases between. CDR3 bases: TGTGCCAGCAGTAAGACGAGGGACACTGAAGCTTTCTTT. Its protein product is CASSKTRDTEAFF.

The rearrangement links TRBV3-1 to TRBJ2-3, with D perhaps TRBD1 (5 bases). The CDR3 extends over 13 amino acids. V lost 4 bases to trimming and J lost 3 bases, with 8 bases between them. Per the germline V gene, CDR1 is LGHDT and CDR2 is YNNKEL (reference sequence). The CDR3 DNA reads as TGTGCCAGCAGCCGGGGCTCGACAGATACGCAGTATTTT. This codes for CASSRGSTDTQYF.

In this sample, this clonotype turned up many times. The gene calls are TRBV7-8 and TRBJ2-3; D not resolved. The CDR3 is made up of 13 amino acids. V was clipped by 1 base and J by 3 bases, with 5 bases between them. Germline V gives CDR1 SGHVS, CDR2 FQNEAQ. CDR3 bases: TGTGCCAGCAGCTTAGTCAGAACAGATACGCAGTATTTT. Residues: CASSLVRTDTQYF. Looking up the rest from reference TRBV7-8 and TRBJ2-3 gives the full variable domain: GAGVSQSPRYKVAKRGQDVALRCDPISGHVSLFWYQQALGQGPEFLTYFQNEAQLDKSGLPSDRFFAERPEGSVSTLKIQRTQQEDSAVYLCASSLVRTDTQYFGPGTRLTVL.

This clonotype was detected many times. The V gene is TRBV19, the J gene TRBJ1-4; maybe TRBD1 (5 bases). This CDR3 has 14 residues. Germline V gene lookup returns CDR1 LNHDA and CDR2 SQIVND (reference sequence). Trimming took off 10 bases at V and 6 bases at J, with 18 bases between the two ends. This CDR3 reads CATRTRRVDEKLFF. CDR3 nucleotide sequence: TGTGCCACTAGGACACGGAGGGTGGATGAAAAACTGTTTTTT.

This clonotype has a count of ten or more. The gene calls are TRBV12-3 or TRBV12-4 and TRBJ1-2; no clear D gene. The CDR3 has 15 amino acids. V lost 3 bases, J lost 4 bases, and 15 bases lay in between. DNA for the CDR3: TGTGCCAGCAGTTTCCCCAACCCCCTTGGCTATGGCTACACCTTC. Encoded protein: CASSFPNPLGYGYTF.

CDR3 region: CASSKGTGDRGQPQHF. The CDR3 DNA reads TGTGCCAGTAGTAAGGGTACGGGGGATCGAGGGCAGCCCCAGCATTTT. This chain uses TRBV19 with TRBJ1-5, with a possible D match to TRBD1 (5 bases). Per the germline V gene, CDR1 is LNHDA and CDR2 is SQIVND (reference sequence). V shed 4 bases and J shed 7 bases, with 20 bases lying between them. The CDR3 sequence is 16 residues long. Full variable domain (outside the CDR3, taken from reference TRBV19 and TRBJ1-5): DGGITQSPKYLFRKEGQNVTLSCEQNLNHDAMYWYRQDPGQGLRLIYYSQIVNDFQKGDIAEGYSVSREKKESFPLTVTSAQKNPTAFYLCASSKGTGDRGQPQHFGDGTRLSIL.

This clonotype has a count of ten or more. This rearrangement joins TRBV6-1 to TRBJ1-6; D is perhaps TRBD1 (5 bases). V lost 5 bases and J lost 4, with 15 bases in between. The V gene's germline CDR1 is MNHNS and CDR2 SASEGT. This CDR3 is built from 16 residues. CDR3: CASSTHKGRYNSPLHF. CDR3 coding DNA: TGTGCCAGCAGTACCCACAAGGGGCGTTATAATTCACCCCTCCACTTT.